Given below is one T cell receptor (beta chain) in context. Antigen: not known. The 120-subject validation cohort, separate from the roughly 700-subject first cohort, included the donors. The data originate from a study of cytomegalovirus exposure and HLA in healthy donors. CDR3 length: 16 residues. Germline V gene sequence: CDR1 SGHAT, CDR2 FQNNGV. Trimming took 5 bases from V and 4 from J; bases not matched to a gene: 8. Generated by immunoSEQ multiplex PCR, the TCRdb table keeps only in-frame clones and is missing some. Among over 150,000 clones listed, 90% to 97% were seen once. Study conclusions and caveats: Specificity for CMV antigens was confirmed in vitro for a few of the CMV-associated chains. Diagnosis of cytomegalovirus status made by the classifier reportedly showed high specificity and sensitivity.

The rearrangement joins TRBV11-2 to TRBJ2-6; 7 bases map to TRBD1. The sequenced material came from PBMCs. The receptor was isolated from a woman between 18 and 30 years old in good health and CMV-seronegative. CDR3 sequence (DNA): TGTGCCAGCAGCCTGACAGGGACCGGGGGGGCCAACGTCCTGACTTTC. This encodes CASSLTGTGGANVLTF.